This T cell receptor beta chain was recovered during a study of blood T cell repertoires in COVID-19 (dated by TCRdb to between 2020 and 2021). For context, the study as a whole: The collaborator samples originated in the United States, Italy and Spain and spanned the acute and convalescent phases of COVID-19. The material from the prospective study consisted of cDNA or gDNA derived from T cells, B-cell-depleted T cells, or PBMCs. Subjects who had been exposed to COVID-19, were actively infected with it, or had recovered from it provided the deeply sampled blood TCRbeta repertoires that made up the dataset. The repertoires were released in a freely available public database intended as a resource for research on the immune response to SARS-CoV-2. Samples came from the ongoing ImmuneRACE study (first 160 participants) plus 1,254 subjects from 6 global collaborators. The sample metadata nearly always contained a de-identified subject ID, COVID-19 status, age in years and sex. Where HLA class I and class II types were available, the types were taken from metadata supplied by the sample provider, not from assay-based typing.

On this clone itself: Its recognized antigen is unknown. No base qualities exist here, and no much larger clone lies one base off it.

General findings and caveats noted by the study authors: The amount of clinical and demographic metadata varied by source and participant and was provided uncurated.

CDR1 and CDR2 are read off the germline V gene as SNHLY and FYNNEI. Trimming leaves V shorter by 2 bases and J shorter by 6 bases, with the junction holding 8 bases beyond the gene matches. From the cysteine through the phenylalanine, the CDR3 covers 15 amino acids. The entry retains the CDR3 DNA only, 45 bases that are in frame from base 1. The collaborating institutions used their own protocols to collect whole blood in K2EDTA tubes. For TCRbeta analysis, collaborators shipped samples in one of three forms: frozen whole blood, isolated PBMCs, or DNA extracted from either of those sample types. TCRbeta CDR3 regions were amplified from genomic DNA by means of the immunoSEQ Assay, a bias-controlled multiplex PCR. In the paper's pipeline: The number of nucleated cells in each sample was estimated by amplification of reference gene primers within the assay. To quantify the absolute abundance of each unique TCRbeta CDR3 rearrangement, sequence reads were collapsed and filtered. For each sample, productive Simpson clonality was calculated by taking the square root of Simpson's diversity index across productive rearrangements. TCRdb took this table from immuneACCESS and kept in-frame rearrangements with V and J called. Such tables lack part of the clones; where checked against another copy, unresolved V genes explain under half of the gap, and the rest is unexplained. V and J calls and clone size are copied from that table; D and trimming were computed from the DNA. The sample profile shows about 210,000 clones; around 83% of them were found once. The top ten hold about 5% of the sample.

Material for sequencing was peripheral blood. The chain uses TRBV2 and TRBJ1-1; the junction holds 8 bases that match TRBD1. The TCR was taken from an elderly woman with acute or convalescent COVID-19. The bases read TGTGCCAGCAGTGAACAAAGCCAGGGGGCCTCTGAAGCTTTCTTT. Translated, this is CASSEQSQGASEAFF. Outside the CDR3, residues come from the reference TRBV2 and TRBJ1-1 proteins, so the full variable domain is: EPEVTQTPSHQVTQMGQEVILRCVPISNHLYFYWYRQILGQKVEFLVSFYNNEISEKSEIFDDQFSVERPDGSNFTLKIRSTKLEDSAMYFCASSEQSQGASEAFFGQGTRLTVV.